The clone carrying this T cell receptor beta chain was detected only a few times. V was cut by 0 bases and J by 2 bases, with 8 bases left in between. Germline V gene data show CDR1 as GTSNPN and CDR2 as SVGIG (reference sequence). CDR3 length equals 14 residues. Authors' analysis steps: It was from reference gene primer amplification that nucleated cell counts were estimated. Sequencing was performed with immunoSEQ multiplex PCR; in TCRdb, only in-frame clones are kept and a portion is missing. That table supplies the V and J calls and clone size; D and trimming were determined from the DNA. The table shows roughly 66,000 clones, with about 90% occurring only once. The data were obtained in a study of blood T cell repertoires in COVID-19. The overall study: Samples came from the United States, Italy and Spain, spanning acute and convalescent COVID-19. The cDNA or gDNA used as material had been derived from T cells, B-cell-depleted T cells, or PBMCs.

This chain uses TRBV30 with TRBJ1-5, with D uncertain. The sequence derives from a human donor in a cohort sampled during active COVID-19. Sequencing used peripheral blood. DNA of the CDR3: TGTGCCTGGAGTGTACCAGAGGGCAATCAGCCCCAGCATTTT. It specifies CAWSVPEGNQPQHF. Full variable domain (rest looked up from reference TRBV30 and TRBJ1-5): SQTIHQWPATLVQPVGSPLSLECTVEGTSNPNLYWYRQAAGRGLQLLFYSVGIGQISSEVPQNLSASRPQDRQFILSSKKLLLSDSGFYLCAWSVPEGNQPQHFGDGTRLSIL.